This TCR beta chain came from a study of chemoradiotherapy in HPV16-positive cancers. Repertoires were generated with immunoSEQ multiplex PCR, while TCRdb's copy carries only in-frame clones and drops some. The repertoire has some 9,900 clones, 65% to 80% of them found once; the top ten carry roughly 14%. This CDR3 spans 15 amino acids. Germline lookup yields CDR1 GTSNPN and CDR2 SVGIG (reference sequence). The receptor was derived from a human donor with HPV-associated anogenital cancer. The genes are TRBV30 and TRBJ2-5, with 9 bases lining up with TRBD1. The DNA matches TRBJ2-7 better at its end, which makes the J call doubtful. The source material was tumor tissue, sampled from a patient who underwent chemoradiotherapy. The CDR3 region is CAWSVYGTGLAEQYF. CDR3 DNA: TGTGCCTGGAGTGTATACGGGACAGGGCTGGCCGAGCAGTACTTC.